The clone carrying this TCR beta chain showed up just a few times. V dropped 6 bases and J dropped 3 bases, with 14 bases sitting between them. Germline CDR1 reads ENHRY; CDR2 reads SYGVKD. The CDR3 contains 14 residues. The data belong to a study of T cells in Graves' hyperthyroidism and ophthalmopathy. Amplification of TCR beta CDR3 regions was performed using RNA transcripts as template. The primer set for the first-round RT-PCR of the TCR CDR3 was HTBI. One entry per CDR3 protein results from TCRdb running MiXCR on the multiplex PCR reads. The data show fewer than 800,000 distinct CDR3 sequences, roughly 15% seen once.

This receptor was taken from a young man with Graves' hyperthyroidism. V gene TRBV10-3 combines with J gene TRBJ1-2, with D tentatively TRBD1 (6 bases). The sample comprised blood. CDR3 coding DNA: TGTGCCATCAGGGATGACAGGAGTTACTATGGCTACACCTTC. Its translation is CAIRDDRSYYGYTF.